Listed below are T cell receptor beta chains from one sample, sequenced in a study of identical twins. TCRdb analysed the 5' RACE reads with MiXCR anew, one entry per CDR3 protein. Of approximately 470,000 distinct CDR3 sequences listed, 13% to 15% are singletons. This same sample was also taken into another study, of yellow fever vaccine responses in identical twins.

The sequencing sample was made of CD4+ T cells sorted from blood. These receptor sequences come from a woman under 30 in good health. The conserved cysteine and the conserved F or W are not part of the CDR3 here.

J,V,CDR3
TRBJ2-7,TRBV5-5,ASSPAGTGVGEQY
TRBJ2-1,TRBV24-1,ATSDFGQGTNNEQF
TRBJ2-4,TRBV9,ASSVGSAGAKNIQY
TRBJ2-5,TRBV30,AWSPWGGQETQY
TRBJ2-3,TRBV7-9,ASSLGGRSDTQY
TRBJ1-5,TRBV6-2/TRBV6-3,ASRKEAGSFDQPQH
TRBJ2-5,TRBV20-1,SATAGPQETQY
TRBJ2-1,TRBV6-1,ASSEAVAGVGYQF
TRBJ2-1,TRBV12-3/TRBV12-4,ASSLRQGITAEQF
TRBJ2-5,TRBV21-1,ASSKETQY
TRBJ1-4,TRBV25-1,ASSFSGVVGEKLF
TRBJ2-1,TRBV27,ASSFQGRDEQF
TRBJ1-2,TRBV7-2,ASSLDRGRDYGYT
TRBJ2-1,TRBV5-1,ASSWTGRDNEQF
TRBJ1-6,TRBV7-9,ASSAGPPTPYNSPLH
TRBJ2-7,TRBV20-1,SASLALYEQY
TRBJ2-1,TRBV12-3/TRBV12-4,ASSRPTGTSGNEQF
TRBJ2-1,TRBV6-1,ASSEEGDSGVAFYNEQF
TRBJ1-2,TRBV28,ASSPTGQGYT
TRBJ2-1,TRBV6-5,ASSYAGGDNEQF
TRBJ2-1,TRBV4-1,ASSQEGLVSSYNEQF
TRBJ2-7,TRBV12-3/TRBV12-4,ASSTYRDSYEQY